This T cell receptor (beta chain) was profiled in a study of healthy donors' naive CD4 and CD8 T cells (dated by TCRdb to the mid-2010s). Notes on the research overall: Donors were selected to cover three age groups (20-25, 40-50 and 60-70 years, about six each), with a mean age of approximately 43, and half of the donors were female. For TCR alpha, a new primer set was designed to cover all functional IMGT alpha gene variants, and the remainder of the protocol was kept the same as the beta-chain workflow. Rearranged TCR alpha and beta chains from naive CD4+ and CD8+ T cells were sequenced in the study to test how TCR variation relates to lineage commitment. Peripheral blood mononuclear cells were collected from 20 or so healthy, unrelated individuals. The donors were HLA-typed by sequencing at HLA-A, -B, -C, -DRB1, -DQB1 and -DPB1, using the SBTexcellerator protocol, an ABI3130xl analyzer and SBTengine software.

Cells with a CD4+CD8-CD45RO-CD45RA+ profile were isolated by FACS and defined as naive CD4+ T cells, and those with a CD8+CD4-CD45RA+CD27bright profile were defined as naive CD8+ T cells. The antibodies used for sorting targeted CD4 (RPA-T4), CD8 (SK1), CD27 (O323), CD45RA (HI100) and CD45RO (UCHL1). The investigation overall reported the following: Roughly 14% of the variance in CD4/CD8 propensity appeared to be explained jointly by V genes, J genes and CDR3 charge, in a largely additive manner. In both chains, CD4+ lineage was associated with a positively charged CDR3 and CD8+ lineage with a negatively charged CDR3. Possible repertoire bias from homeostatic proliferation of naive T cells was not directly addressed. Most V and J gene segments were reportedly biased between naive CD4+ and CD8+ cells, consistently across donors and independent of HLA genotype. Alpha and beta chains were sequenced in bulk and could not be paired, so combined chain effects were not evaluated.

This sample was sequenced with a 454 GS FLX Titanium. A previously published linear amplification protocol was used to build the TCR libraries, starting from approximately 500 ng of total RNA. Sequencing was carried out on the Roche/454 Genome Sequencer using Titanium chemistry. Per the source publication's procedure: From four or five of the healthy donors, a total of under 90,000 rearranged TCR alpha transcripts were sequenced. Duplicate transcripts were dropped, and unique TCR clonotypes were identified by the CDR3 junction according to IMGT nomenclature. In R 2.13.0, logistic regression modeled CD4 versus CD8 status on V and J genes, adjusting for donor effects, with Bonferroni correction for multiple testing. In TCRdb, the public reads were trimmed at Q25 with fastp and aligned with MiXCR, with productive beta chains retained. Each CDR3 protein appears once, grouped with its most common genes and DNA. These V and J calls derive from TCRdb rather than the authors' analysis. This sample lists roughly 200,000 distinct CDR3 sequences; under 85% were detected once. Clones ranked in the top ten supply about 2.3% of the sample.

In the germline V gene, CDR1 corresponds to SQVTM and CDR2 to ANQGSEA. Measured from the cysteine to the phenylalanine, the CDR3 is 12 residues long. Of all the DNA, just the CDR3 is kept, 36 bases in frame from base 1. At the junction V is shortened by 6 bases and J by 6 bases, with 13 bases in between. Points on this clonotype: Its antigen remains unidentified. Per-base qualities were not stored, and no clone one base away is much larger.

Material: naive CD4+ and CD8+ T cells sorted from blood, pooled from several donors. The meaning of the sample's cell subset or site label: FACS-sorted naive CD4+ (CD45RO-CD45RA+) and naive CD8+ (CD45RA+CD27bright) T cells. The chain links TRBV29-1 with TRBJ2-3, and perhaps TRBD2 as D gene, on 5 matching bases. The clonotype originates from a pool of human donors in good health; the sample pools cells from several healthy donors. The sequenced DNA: TGCAGCGTCGCCGGGGTCTCGGATACGCAGTATTTT. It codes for CSVAGVSDTQYF.